This T cell receptor beta chain was documented in a study of siplizumab effects on memory and regulatory T cells. Sequencing was performed with immunoSEQ multiplex PCR; in TCRdb, only in-frame clones are kept and a portion is missing. The sample has about 56,000 clones, around 97% seen once. Points from the study as a whole: Reactions containing siplizumab showed mappable alloreactive CD4+ clones averaging 68.8% Treg-derived, versus about 28% in controls. There appeared to be greater diversity in naive T cells than in memory cells, and naive T cells seemed major contributors to the alloresponse. An assignable naive or memory phenotype was lacking in roughly 80-95% of proliferating CD4+ or CD8+ clones. Few alloreactive clones mapped to unstimulated subsets.

Germline V gives CDR1 ENHRY, CDR2 SYGVKD. The CDR3 is 17 residues long. Trimming shortened V by 2 bases and J by 0 bases, and 13 bases separated the two germline ends. As for this clone: The antigen remains unidentified.

The sequence was obtained from a human donor in good health. Sequenced material: naive CD8+ T cells sorted from blood. This chain connects TRBV10-3 to TRBJ2-2; D might be TRBD2 (5 bases). CDR3 sequence (DNA): TGTGCCATCAGTGAGCTCGCTGGAGCGGCGAACACCGGGGAGCTGTTTTTT. Amino acids: CAISELAGAANTGELFF.